A selection of T cell receptor beta chains follows, all from one sample in a study of T cells in Graves' hyperthyroidism and ophthalmopathy. In TCRdb, the multiplex PCR reads were re-called with MiXCR into one record per CDR3 protein. The table has 300,000 to 450,000 distinct CDR3 sequences, approximately 14% seen once. Material: blood. Receptor source: a woman aged 60 to 75 with Graves' hyperthyroidism. Both conserved end residues are part of each CDR3.

V gene	J gene	CDR3 protein
TRBV27	TRBJ2-7	CASSLYSDRAYEQYF
TRBV6-1	TRBJ1-5	CASSEHGNQPQHF
TRBV12-3/TRBV12-4	TRBJ2-3	CASSHTSGRVTDTQYF
TRBV6-1	TRBJ2-3	CASSEGVRGTDTQYF
TRBV11-2	TRBJ1-2	CASSLVRGTVHGYTF
TRBV2	TRBJ2-7	CASSARSYEQYF
TRBV11-2	TRBJ2-1	CASSEQAGRLYNEQFF
TRBV7-9	TRBJ1-2	CASSLAGGSNYGYTF
TRBV29-1	TRBJ2-7	CSALAGEPYEQYF
TRBV12-3/TRBV12-4	TRBJ1-4	CASSLATVNEKLFF
TRBV5-1	TRBJ2-7	CASNPGTGESYEQYF
TRBV5-1	TRBJ1-6	CASSLDSSYNSPLHF
TRBV12-3/TRBV12-4	TRBJ2-7	CASSPQGPAGEQYF
TRBV5-8	TRBJ2-5	CASSLDGNRRETQYF
TRBV12-3/TRBV12-4	TRBJ1-1	CASSLDYSNTEAFF
TRBV19	TRBJ1-5	CASSIAGRDQPQHF